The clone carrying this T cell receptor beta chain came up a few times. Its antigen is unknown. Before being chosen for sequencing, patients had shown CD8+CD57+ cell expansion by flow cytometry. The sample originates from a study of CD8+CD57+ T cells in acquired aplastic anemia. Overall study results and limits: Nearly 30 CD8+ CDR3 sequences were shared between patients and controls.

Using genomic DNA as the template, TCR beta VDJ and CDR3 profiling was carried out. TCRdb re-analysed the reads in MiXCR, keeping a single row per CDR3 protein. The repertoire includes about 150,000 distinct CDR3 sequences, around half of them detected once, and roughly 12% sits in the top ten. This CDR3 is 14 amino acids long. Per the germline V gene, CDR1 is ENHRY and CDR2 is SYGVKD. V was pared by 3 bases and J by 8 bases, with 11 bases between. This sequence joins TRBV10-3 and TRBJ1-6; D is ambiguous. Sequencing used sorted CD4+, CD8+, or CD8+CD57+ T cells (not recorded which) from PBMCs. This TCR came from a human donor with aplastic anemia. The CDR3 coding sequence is TGTGCCATCAGTGATTTGAGAGCAGATTCACCCCTCCACTTT. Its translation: CAISDLRADSPLHF.